A single sample is the source of the 9 T cell receptor beta chains below, sequenced in a study of blood T cell repertoires in COVID-19. Measured with immunoSEQ multiplex PCR; TCRdb has only the in-frame clones, and not every one. This table holds 200,000 to 250,000 clones, under 90% found once. The sample taken for sequencing was PBMCs or T cells enriched from blood (not recorded which). The receptors derive from a man aged 35 to 55 who had recovered from COVID-19.

The chain uses TRBV27 and TRBJ1-2; D is perhaps TRBD1 (5 bases). Trimming took 6 bases from V and 8 from J, leaving 16 bases between them. Per germline, CDR1 MNHEY and CDR2 SMNVEV (reference sequence). This CDR3 comprises 13 residues. In nucleotides, the CDR3 is TGTGCCAGCAGGGGACCGGGACGGGGGGGCTACACCTTC. As protein: CASRGPGRGGYTF.

The chain joins TRBV6-1 to TRBJ2-3; TRBD2 aligns across 11 bases. Trimming removed 4 bases from V and 1 base from J; junction bases left unmatched: 10. Germline CDR1 and CDR2: MNHNS and SASEGT. CDR3 length equals 18 residues. This CDR3 is CASSGGAGTSGRTDTQYF. In DNA, the CDR3 is TGTGCCAGCAGTGGTGGGGCCGGGACTAGCGGTCGCACAGATACGCAGTATTTT.

The table lists this clone with a count of one. The chain has TRBV21-1 and TRBJ2-1; the table's TRBD1 call for D was not verified on the DNA. TRBV21-1 is a listed pseudogene. This CDR3 spans 15 amino acids. The CDR3 sequence is CASSNRGGGYNEQFF. Here the CDR3 DNA reads TGTGCCAGCAGCAACCGAGGGGGCGGCTACAATGAGCAGTTCTTC.

V and J are TRBV15 and TRBJ1-4; D is possibly TRBD1 (5 bases). This CDR3 is 15 amino acids long. CDR1 is LNHNV and CDR2 is YYDKDF in the germline V gene (reference sequence). Trimming stripped 0 bases from V and 8 bases from J, with 13 bases between. CDR3 residues: CATSRDQGRSEKLFF. The CDR3 bases are TGTGCCACCAGCAGAGACCAGGGTCGATCGGAAAAACTGTTTTTT. Supplemented by reference TRBV15 and TRBJ1-4, the full variable domain reads DAMVIQNPRYQVTQFGKPVTLSCSQTLNHNVMYWYQQKSSQAPKLLFHYYDKDFNNEADTPDNFQSRRPNTSFCFLDIRSPGLGDTAMYLCATSRDQGRSEKLFFGSGTQLSVL.

The chain joins TRBV18 to TRBJ1-1; TRBD1 matches at 9 bases. V shed 3 bases and J 0 bases; nucleotides not matched to a gene: 11. The germline CDR1 and CDR2 sequences are KGHSH and LQKENI. This CDR3 spans 18 amino acids. The CDR3 loop reads CASSPMMGQGLMNTEAFF. The CDR3 DNA follows: TGTGCCAGCTCACCCATGATGGGACAGGGCCTGATGAACACTGAAGCTTTCTTT. Full variable domain (remainder filled in from reference TRBV18 and TRBJ1-1): NAGVMQNPRHLVRRRGQEARLRCSPMKGHSHVYWYRQLPEEGLKFMVYLQKENIIDESGMPKERFSAEFPKEGPSILRIQQVVRGDSAAYFCASSPMMGQGLMNTEAFFGQGTRLTVV.

The rearrangement uses TRBV7-9 and TRBJ1-1, with D unclear. V was cut by 5 bases and J by 0 bases, with 7 bases left in between. The length of the CDR3 is 13 residues. In germline, CDR1 is SEHNR, CDR2 FQNEAQ (reference sequence). The CDR3: CASSTGMNTEAFF. The CDR3 region has the DNA TGTGCCAGCAGCACCGGGATGAACACTGAAGCTTTCTTT.

This chain uses TRBV7-9 with TRBJ1-1; D not certain. Trimming shortened V by 1 base and J by 6 bases, and 6 bases separated the two germline ends. The CDR3 has 12 amino acids. Germline-derived CDR1 and CDR2 are SEHNR and FQNEAQ (reference sequence). The CDR3 here is CASSLGPSEAFF. For the CDR3, the DNA is TGTGCCAGCAGCTTAGGGCCCTCTGAAGCTTTCTTT.

The chain employs TRBV2 and TRBJ2-4; 7 nucleotides agree with TRBD1. In germline, CDR1 is SNHLY, CDR2 FYNNEI. The length of the CDR3 is 13 residues. V was pared by 10 bases and J by 5 bases, with 8 bases of the junction left unmatched. CDR3 region: CATSGTVENIQYF. CDR3 coding DNA: TGTGCCACCTCCGGGACAGTAGAAAACATTCAGTACTTC.

This rearrangement joins TRBV30 to TRBJ2-2, with 7 bases aligning to TRBD1. With 2 bases clipped from V and 14 bases from J, the junction kept 11 bases outside the gene matches. Germline CDR1 is GTSNPN and CDR2 is SVGIG (reference sequence). The CDR3 totals 13 residues. CDR3 residues: CAWSSSRQGRLFF. The CDR3 coding sequence is TGTGCCTGGAGTTCTAGCCGACAGGGAAGACTGTTTTTT.